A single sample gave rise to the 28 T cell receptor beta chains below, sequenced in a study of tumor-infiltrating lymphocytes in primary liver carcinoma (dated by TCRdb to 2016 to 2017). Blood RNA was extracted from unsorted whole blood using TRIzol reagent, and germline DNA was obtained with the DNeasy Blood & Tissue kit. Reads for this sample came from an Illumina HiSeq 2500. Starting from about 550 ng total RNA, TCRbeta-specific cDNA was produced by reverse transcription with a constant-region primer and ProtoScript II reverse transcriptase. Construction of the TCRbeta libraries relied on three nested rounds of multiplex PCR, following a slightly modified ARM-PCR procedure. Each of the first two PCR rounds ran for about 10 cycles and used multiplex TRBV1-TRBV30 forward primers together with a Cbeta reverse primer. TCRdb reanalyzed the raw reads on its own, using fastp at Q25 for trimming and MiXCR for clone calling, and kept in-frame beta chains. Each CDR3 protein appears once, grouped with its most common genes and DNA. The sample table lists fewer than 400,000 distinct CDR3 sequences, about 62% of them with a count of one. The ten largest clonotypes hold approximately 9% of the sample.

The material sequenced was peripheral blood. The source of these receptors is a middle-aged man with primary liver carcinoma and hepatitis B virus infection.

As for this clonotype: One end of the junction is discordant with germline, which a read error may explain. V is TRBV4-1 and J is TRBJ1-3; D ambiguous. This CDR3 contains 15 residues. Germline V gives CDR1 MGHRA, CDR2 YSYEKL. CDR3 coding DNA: TGCGCCAACAGCCAGAGTGTGACCTCTGGAAACACCATATATTTT. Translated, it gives CANSQSVTSGNTIYF.

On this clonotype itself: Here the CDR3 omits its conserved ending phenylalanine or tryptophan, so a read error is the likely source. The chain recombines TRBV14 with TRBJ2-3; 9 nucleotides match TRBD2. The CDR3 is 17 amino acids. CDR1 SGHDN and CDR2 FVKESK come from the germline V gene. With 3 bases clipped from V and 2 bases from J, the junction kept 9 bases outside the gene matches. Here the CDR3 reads CASSHWSGRPVTDTQYI. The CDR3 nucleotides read TGTGCCAGCAGCCATTGGAGCGGGAGGCCCGTCACAGATACGCAGTATATT.

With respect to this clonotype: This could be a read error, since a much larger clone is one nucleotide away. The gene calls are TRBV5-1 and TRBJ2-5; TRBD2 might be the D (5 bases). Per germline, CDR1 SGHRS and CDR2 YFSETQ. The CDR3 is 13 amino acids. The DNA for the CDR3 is TGCCCCAGCAGCTTATTTGAGGGAGAGACCCAGTACTTC. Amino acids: CPSSLFEGETQYF. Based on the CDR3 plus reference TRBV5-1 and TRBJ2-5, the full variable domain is KAGVTQTPRYLIKTRGQQVTLSCSPISGHRSVSWYQQTPGQGLQFLFEYFSETQRNKGNFPGRFSGRQFSNSRSEMNVSTLELGDSALYLCPSSLFEGETQYFGPGTRLLVL.

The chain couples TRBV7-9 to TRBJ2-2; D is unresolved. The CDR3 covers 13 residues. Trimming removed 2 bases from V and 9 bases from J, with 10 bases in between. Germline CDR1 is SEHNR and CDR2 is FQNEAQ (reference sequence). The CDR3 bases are TGTGCCAGCAGCTTACCAGGTCCCTGGGAGCTGTTTTTT. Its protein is CASSLPGPWELFF.

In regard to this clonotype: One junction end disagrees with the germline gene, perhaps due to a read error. DNA of the CDR3: TGTGCCAACAGCCCTTATGAGCGGGTGAAAACCGGGGAGCTGTTTTTT. It translates to CANSPYERVKTGELFF. This chain joins TRBV5-6 and TRBJ2-2; D is perhaps TRBD2 (6 bases). This CDR3 has 16 amino acids. CDR1 is SGHDT, CDR2 YYEEEE, per germline.

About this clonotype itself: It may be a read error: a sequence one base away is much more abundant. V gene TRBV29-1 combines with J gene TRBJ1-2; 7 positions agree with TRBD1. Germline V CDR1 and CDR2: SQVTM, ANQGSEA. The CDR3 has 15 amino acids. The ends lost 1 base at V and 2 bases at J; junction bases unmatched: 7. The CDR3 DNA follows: TGCAGCGTTGAAGCCCCGACAGGGAACAACTATGGCTACACCTTC. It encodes CSVEAPTGNNYGYTF. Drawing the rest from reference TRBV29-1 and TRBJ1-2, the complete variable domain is SAVISQKPSRDICQRGTSLTIQCQVDSQVTMMFWYRQQPGQSLTLIATANQGSEATYESGFVIDKFPISRPNLTFSTLTVSNMSPEDSSIYLCSVEAPTGNNYGYTFGSGTRLTVV.

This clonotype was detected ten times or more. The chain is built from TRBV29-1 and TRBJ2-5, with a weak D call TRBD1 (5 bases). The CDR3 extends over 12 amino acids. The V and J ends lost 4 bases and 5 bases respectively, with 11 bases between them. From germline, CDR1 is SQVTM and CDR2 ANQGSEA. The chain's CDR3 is CSVGQGFETQYF. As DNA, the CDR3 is TGCAGCGTTGGGCAGGGTTTCGAGACCCAGTACTTC.

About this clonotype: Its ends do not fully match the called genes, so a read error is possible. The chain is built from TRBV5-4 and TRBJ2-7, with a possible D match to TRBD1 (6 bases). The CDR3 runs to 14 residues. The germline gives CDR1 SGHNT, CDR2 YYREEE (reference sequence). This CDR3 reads CGSSLGAGSYEQYF. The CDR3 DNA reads TGTGGCAGCAGCTTGGGGGCTGGATCCTACGAGCAGTACTTC.

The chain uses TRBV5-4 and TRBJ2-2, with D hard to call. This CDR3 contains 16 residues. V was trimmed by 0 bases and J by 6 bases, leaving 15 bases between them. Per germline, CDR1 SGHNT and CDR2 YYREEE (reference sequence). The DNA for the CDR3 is TGTGCCAGCAGCTTGGGCCTACAGAGGTTCGCCGGGGAGCTGTTTTTT. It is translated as CASSLGLQRFAGELFF.

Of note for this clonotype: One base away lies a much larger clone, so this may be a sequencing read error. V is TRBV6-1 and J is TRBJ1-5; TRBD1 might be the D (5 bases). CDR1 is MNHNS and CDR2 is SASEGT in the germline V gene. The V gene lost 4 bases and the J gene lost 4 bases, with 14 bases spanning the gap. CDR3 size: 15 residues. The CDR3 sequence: CASSGRVIRNQPQHF. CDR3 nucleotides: TGTGCCAGCAGTGGCAGGGTGATTCGAAATCAGCCCCAGCATTTT.

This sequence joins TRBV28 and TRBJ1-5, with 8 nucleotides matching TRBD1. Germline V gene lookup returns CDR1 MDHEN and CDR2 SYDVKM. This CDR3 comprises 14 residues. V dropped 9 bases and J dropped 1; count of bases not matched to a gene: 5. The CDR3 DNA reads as TGTGCCAGTCAGTCAGGGGGCAGCAATCAGCCCCAGCATTTT. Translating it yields CASQSGGSNQPQHF.

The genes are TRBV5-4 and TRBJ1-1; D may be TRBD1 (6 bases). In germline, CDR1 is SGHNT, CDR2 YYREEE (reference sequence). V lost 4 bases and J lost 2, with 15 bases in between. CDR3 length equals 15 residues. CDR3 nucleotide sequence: TGTGCCAGCAGCCCCAAGGGGGGAAGTAACACTGAAGCTTTCTTT. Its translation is CASSPKGGSNTEAFF. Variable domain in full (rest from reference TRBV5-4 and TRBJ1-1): ETGVTQSPTHLIKTRGQQVTLRCSSQSGHNTVSWYQQALGQGPQFIFQYYREEENGRGNFPPRFSGLQFPNYSSELNVNALELDDSALYLCASSPKGGSNTEAFFGQGTRLTVV.

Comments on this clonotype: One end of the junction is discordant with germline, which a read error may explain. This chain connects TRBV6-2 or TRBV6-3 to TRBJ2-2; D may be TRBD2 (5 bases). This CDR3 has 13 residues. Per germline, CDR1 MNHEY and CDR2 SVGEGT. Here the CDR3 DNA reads TGTGCCAGCACTTACGACCGCACCGGGGAGCTGCTTTTT. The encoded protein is CASTYDRTGELLF.

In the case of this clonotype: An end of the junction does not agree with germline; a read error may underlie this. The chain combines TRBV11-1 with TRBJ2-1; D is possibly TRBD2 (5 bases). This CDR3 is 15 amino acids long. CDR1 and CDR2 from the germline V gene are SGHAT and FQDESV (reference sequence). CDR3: CTSSSLAGDYNEQSF. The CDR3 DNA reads TGTACCAGCAGCTCCCTCGCTGGAGACTACAATGAGCAGTCCTTC. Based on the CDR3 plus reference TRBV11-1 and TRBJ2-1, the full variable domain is EAEVAQSPRYKITEKSQAVAFWCDPISGHATLYWYRQILGQGPELLVQFQDESVVDDSQLPKDRFSAERLKGVDSTLKIQPAELGDSAMYLCTSSSLAGDYNEQSFGPGTRLTVL.

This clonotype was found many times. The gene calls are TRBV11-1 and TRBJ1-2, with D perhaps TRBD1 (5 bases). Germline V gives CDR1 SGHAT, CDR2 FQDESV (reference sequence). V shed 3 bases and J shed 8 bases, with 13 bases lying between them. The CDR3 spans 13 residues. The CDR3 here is CASSFSRVGGYTF. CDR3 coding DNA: TGTGCCAGCAGCTTCTCCAGGGTTGGAGGCTACACCTTC.

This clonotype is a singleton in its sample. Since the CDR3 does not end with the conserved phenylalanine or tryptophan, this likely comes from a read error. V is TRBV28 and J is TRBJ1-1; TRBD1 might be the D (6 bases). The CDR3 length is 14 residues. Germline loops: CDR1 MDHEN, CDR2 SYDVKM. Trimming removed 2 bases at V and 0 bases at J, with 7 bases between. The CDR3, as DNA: TGTGCCAGCAGTTTAGGACAGATGAACACTGAAGCTTTCTAT. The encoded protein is CASSLGQMNTEAFY.

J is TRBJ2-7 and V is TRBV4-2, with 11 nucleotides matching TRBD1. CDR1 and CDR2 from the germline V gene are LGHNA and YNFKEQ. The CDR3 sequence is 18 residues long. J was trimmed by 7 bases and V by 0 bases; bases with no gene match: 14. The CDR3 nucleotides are TGTGCCAGCAGCCAAGACGGGTCCGGGACAGGGGGTCGTGAAGAGCAGTACTTC. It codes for CASSQDGSGTGGREEQYF.

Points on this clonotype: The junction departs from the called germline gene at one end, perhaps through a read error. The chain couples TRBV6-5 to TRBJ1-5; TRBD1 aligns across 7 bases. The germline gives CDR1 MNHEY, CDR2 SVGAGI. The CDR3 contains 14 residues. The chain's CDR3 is CASSSGQHNQSQHF. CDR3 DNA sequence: TGTGCCAGCAGTTCGGGACAGCACAATCAGTCCCAGCATTTT.

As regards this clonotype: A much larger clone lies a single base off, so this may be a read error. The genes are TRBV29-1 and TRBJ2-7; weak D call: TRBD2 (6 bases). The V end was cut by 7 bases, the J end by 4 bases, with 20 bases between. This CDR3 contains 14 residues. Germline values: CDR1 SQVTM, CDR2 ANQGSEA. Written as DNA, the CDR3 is TGCAGCGCTTACGGGAGTCCCGGGCATTACGAGCAGTACTTC. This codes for CSAYGSPGHYEQYF.

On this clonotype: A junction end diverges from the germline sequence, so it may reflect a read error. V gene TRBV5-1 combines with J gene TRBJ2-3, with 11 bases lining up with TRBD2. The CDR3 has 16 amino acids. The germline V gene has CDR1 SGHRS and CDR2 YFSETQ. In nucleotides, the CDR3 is TGCGCCACCAGCTTTCTTAGCGGGAGGGCCGCAGATACGCAGTATTTT. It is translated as CATSFLSGRAADTQYF.

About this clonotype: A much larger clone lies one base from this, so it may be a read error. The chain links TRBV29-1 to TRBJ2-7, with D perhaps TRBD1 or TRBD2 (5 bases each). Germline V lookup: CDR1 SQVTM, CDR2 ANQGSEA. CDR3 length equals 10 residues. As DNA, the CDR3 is TGCGGCGTTGAAGGGGAGGAGCAGTACTTC. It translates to CGVEGEEQYF.

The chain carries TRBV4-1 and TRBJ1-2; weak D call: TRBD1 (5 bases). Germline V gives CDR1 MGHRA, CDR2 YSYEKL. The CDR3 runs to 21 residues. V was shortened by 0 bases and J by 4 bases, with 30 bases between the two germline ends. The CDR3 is CASSQDGFSALPVQELYGYTF. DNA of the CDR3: TGCGCCAGCAGCCAAGACGGATTTTCGGCGCTACCGGTACAGGAGCTCTATGGCTACACCTTC.

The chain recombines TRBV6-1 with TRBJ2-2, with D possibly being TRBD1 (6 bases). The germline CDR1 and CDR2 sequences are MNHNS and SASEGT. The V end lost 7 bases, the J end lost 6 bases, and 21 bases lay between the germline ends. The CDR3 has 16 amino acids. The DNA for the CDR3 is TGTGCCAGCAATGTCGAGGGACACCACTACGCCGGGGAGCTGTTTTTT. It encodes CASNVEGHHYAGELFF.

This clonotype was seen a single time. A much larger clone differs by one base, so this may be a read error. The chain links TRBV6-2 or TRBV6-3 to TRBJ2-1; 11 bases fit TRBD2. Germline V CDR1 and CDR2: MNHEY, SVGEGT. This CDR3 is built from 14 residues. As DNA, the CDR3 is TGTGTCAGCAGGGGACTAGCGGAGGGCAATGAGCAGTTCTTC. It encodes CVSRGLAEGNEQFF.

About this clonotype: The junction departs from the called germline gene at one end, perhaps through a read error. The CDR3 DNA reads TGCGCCAGCTGCCAATTCTCTAGCGGGAGCTCCTGCGAGCAGTACTTC. It is translated as CASCQFSSGSSCEQYF. The V call is TRBV4-1, the J call TRBJ2-7, with 10 positions matching TRBD2. The CDR3 has 16 residues. Germline CDR1 reads MGHRA; CDR2 reads YSYEKL.

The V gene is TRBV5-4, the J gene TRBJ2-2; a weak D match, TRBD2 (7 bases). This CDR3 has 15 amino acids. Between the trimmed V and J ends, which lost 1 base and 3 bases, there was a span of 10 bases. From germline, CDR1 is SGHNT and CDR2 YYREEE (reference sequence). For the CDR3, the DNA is TGTGCCAGCAGCTTGCAGGGGAGGGACACCGGGGAGCTGTTTTTT. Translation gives CASSLQGRDTGELFF. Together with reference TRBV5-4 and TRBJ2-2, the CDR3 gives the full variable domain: ETGVTQSPTHLIKTRGQQVTLRCSSQSGHNTVSWYQQALGQGPQFIFQYYREEENGRGNFPPRFSGLQFPNYSSELNVNALELDDSALYLCASSLQGRDTGELFFGEGSRLTVL.

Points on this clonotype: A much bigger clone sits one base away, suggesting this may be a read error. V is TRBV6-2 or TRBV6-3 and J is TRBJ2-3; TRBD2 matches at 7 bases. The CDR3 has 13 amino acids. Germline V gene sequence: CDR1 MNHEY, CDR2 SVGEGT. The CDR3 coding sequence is TGTCCCAGCAGTTTCGGACTAGTGGATACGCAGTATTTT. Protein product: CPSSFGLVDTQYF.

The CDR3 sequence: CAWSVLGPWAFF. CDR3 bases: TGTGCCTGGAGTGTACTGGGACCCTGGGCTTTCTTT. The J gene is TRBJ1-1, the V gene TRBV30; possible D gene TRBD1, 5 bases. The germline V gene encodes CDR1 GTSNPN and CDR2 SVGIG (reference sequence). Trimming cost V 0 bases and J 11 bases, with 13 bases left between them. The length of the CDR3 is 12 residues.